A single T cell receptor beta chain is shown here with its context. Its antigen is still unknown. 60 Vbeta and 13 Jbeta primers were used in PCR. This table comes from immunoSEQ multiplex PCR, and its TCRdb copy is limited to in-frame clones, with some not included. This sample has 150,000 to 200,000 clones, with approximately 74% found just once. This entry belongs to a study of cytomegalovirus exposure and HLA in healthy donors. Points from the study as a whole: Most subjects had HLA-A and HLA-B alleles reportedly predicted accurately by TCR beta sequences.

Germline CDR1 reads SGHDN; CDR2 reads FVKESK. Trimming stripped 4 bases from V and 4 bases from J, with 7 bases between. The CDR3 totals 12 residues. The source of this sequence is a woman in her twenties or thirties in good health and CMV-seronegative. Sample: PBMCs. The V call is TRBV14, the J call TRBJ1-2; D not resolved. The DNA of the CDR3 is TGTGCCAGCAGCCGAGGTGGCTATGGCTACACCTTC. Amino acid sequence: CASSRGGYGYTF. The variable domain in full, completed from reference TRBV14 and TRBJ1-2, reads EAGVTQFPSHSVIEKGQTVTLRCDPISGHDNLYWYRRVMGKEIKFLLHFVKESKQDESGMPNNRFLAERTGGTYSTLKVQPAELEDSGVYFCASSRGGYGYTFGSGTRLTVV.